This TCR beta chain was recovered during a study of T-cell reconstitution after alpha-beta-depleted transplantation in children. Trimming removed 3 bases at V and 2 bases at J, with 8 bases between. Germline values: CDR1 DFQATT, CDR2 SNEGSKA (reference sequence). This CDR3 contains 14 residues. This clonotype has ten or more counts. TCRbeta library construction was performed incorporating unique molecular identifiers. Each CDR3 protein is one row after TCRdb ran MiXCR on the PCR reads. The sample consists of about 180,000 distinct CDR3 sequences, 11% of them appearing once. The specimen comprised PBMCs, sampled before TCRalphabeta/CD19-depleted stem cell transplant. The sequence was obtained from a boy aged 2 to 9 with acute myeloid leukemia, due to receive a stem cell transplant. The chain links TRBV20-1 to TRBJ2-6, with D uncertain. The CDR3 loop is CSASMGTGANVLTF. DNA of the CDR3: TGCAGTGCTAGTATGGGGACTGGGGCCAACGTCCTGACTTTC.